These 8 T cell receptor beta chains were sequenced from one sample in a study of shared clonotypes between healthy human individuals (TCRdb year 2020). The library was built by means of the immunoSEQ multiplex PCR assay. Not all clones reach the TCRdb copy of this immuneACCESS table, which keeps in-frame sequences only. Checked studies attribute under half of the gap to unresolved V genes and leave the rest unexplained. Within this sample are about 980,000 clones, with approximately 80% of them counted one time only. Nearly 1.5% of the sample is taken by the ten largest. Sequenced sample: memory CD4+ T cells sorted from blood. The sample's cell subset or site label, decoded: CD45RA-negative fraction. These receptors originate from a man between 18 and 29 years old in good health.

This clone was counted ten times or more. This chain connects TRBV13 to TRBJ1-2; TRBD1 might be the D (6 bases). Germline V gives CDR1 PRHDT, CDR2 FYEKMQ (reference sequence). Trimming shortened V by 6 bases and J by 4 bases, and 15 bases separated the two germline ends. CDR3 length: 14 residues. The CDR3 nucleotides read TGTGCCAGCAGGGACACTACAGGGCGCTATGGCTACACCTTC. Encoded protein: CASRDTTGRYGYTF.

The genes are TRBV10-3 and TRBJ2-1, with TRBD2 matching over 11 bases. The germline gives CDR1 ENHRY, CDR2 SYGVKD. The CDR3 spans 15 residues. The V and J ends lost 7 bases and 6 bases, in that order; junction bases with no gene match: 8. The CDR3 spells CAITPTGTSGNEQFF. As DNA, the CDR3 is TGTGCCATCACCCCGACCGGGACTAGCGGCAATGAGCAGTTCTTC.

The chain has TRBV11-1 and TRBJ2-7; TRBD2 matches 7 bases. Germline CDR1 is SGHAT and CDR2 is FQDESV (reference sequence). V gave up 1 base and J gave up 1 base; unmatched junction bases: 4. The CDR3 is 15 amino acids. For the CDR3, the DNA is TGTGCCAGCAGCTTAGACGCGCGGGGGTCCTACGAGCAGTACTTC. Translated, it gives CASSLDARGSYEQYF.

This clone was seen ten or more times. The chain recombines TRBV7-9 with TRBJ2-1; 11 bases align to TRBD2. The J segment lost 6 bases and the V segment lost 11 bases, leaving 12 bases of the junction unmatched. Germline V gene lookup returns CDR1 SEHNR and CDR2 FQNEAQ (reference sequence). This CDR3 is built from 15 residues. The CDR3 DNA reads as TGTGCCGGGCAGGGGTTGACTAGCGGGGTCAATGAGCAGTTCTTC. Translation gives CAGQGLTSGVNEQFF.

This chain uses TRBV6-5 with TRBJ1-4; D not certain. CDR3 length: 12 residues. Germline CDR1 reads MNHEY; CDR2 reads SVGAGI. V was clipped by 7 bases and J by 3 bases, with 6 bases between them. The CDR3 region is CASKSPNEKLFF. CDR3 sequence (DNA): TGTGCCAGCAAATCCCCTAATGAAAAACTGTTTTTT.

This clone appeared many times. CDR3 DNA sequence: TGTGCCAGCAGTCTCTTGGTCGTAGGGGACAATGAGCAGTTCTTC. This sequence encodes CASSLLVVGDNEQFF. The rearrangement uses TRBV6-1 and TRBJ2-1, with a tentative D call TRBD1 (5 bases). V shed 5 bases and J shed 5 bases, with 16 bases lying between them. Per germline, CDR1 MNHNS and CDR2 SASEGT. The CDR3 length is 15 residues.

The chain has TRBV9 and TRBJ2-2, with D unresolved. Germline lookup yields CDR1 SGDLS and CDR2 YYNGEE. This CDR3 spans 18 amino acids. The V end was cut by 0 bases, the J end by 0 bases, with 15 bases between. The CDR3 spells CASSVAGNPYANTGELFF. Written as DNA, the CDR3 is TGTGCCAGCAGCGTAGCGGGCAACCCATACGCGAACACCGGGGAGCTGTTTTTT.

This rearrangement joins TRBV6-6 to TRBJ1-1; tentative D call: TRBD1 (5 bases). The CDR3 runs to 13 residues. Trimming removed 5 bases at V and 0 bases at J, with 7 bases between. CDR1 and CDR2 from the germline V gene are MNHNY and SVGAGI (reference sequence). CDR3 sequence: CASSPGVNTEAFF. The CDR3 bases are TGTGCCAGCAGTCCGGGGGTGAACACTGAAGCTTTCTTT.